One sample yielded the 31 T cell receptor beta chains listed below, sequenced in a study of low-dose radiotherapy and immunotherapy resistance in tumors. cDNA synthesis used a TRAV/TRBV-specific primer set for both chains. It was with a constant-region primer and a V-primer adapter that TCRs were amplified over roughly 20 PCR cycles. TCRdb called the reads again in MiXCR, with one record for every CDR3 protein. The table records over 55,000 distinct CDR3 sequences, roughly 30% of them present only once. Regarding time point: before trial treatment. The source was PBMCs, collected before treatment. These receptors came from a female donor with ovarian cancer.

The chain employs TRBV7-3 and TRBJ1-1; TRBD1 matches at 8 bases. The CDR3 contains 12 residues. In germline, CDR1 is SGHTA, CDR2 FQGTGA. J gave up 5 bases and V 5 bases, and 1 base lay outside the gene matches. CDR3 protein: CASSDRGTEAFF. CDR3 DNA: TGTGCCAGCAGCGACAGGGGTACTGAAGCTTTCTTT.

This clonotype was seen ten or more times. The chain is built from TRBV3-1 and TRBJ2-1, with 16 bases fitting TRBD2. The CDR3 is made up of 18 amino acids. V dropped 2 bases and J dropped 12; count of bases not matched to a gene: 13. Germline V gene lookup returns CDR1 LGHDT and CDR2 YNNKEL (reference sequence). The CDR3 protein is CASSQRGTGTSGGAGQFF. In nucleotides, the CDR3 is TGTGCCAGCAGCCAACGGGGTACCGGGACTAGCGGGGGGGCCGGGCAGTTCTTC.

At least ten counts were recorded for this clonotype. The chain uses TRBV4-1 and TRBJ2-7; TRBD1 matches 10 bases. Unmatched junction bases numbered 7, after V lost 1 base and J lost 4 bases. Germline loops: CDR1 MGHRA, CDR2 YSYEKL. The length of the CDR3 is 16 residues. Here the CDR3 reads CASSQAPGQGSYEQYF. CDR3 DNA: TGCGCCAGCAGCCAAGCACCGGGACAGGGGAGTTACGAGCAGTACTTC.

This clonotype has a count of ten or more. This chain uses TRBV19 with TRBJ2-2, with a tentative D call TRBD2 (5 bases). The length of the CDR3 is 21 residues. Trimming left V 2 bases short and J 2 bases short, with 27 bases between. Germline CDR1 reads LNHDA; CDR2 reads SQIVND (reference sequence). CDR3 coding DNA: TGTGCCAGTAGTATACGGCACACGAGCTCTATGTGGGAGCGCAACACCGGGGAGCTGTTTTTT. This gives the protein CASSIRHTSSMWERNTGELFF.

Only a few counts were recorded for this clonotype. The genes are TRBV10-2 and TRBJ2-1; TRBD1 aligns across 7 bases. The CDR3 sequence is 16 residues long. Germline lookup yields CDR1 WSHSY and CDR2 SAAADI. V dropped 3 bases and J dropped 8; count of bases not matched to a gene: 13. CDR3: CASSDPDRAPGDEQFF. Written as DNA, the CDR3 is TGCGCCAGCAGTGACCCCGACAGGGCCCCCGGAGATGAGCAGTTCTTC.

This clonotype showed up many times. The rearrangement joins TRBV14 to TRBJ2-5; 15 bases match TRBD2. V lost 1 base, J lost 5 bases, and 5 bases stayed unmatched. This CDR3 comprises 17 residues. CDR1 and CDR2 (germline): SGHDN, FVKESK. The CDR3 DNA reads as TGTGCCAGCAGCCAAGTCACCGGGACTAGCGGGAGGGAGACCCAGTACTTC. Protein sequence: CASSQVTGTSGRETQYF.

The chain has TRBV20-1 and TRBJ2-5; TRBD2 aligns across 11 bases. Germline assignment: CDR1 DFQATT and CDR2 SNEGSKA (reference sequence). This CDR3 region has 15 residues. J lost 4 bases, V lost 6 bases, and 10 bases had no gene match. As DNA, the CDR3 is TGCAGTGCCCTCCCCCCTAGCGGGGGGAGAGAGACCCAGTACTTC. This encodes CSALPPSGGRETQYF.

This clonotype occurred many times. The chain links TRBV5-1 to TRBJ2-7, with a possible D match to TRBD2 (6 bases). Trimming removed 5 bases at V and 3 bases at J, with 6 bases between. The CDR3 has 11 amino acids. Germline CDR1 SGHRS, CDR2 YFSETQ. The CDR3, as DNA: TGCGCCAGCAGGGAGGGCTACGAGCAGTACTTC. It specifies CASREGYEQYF.

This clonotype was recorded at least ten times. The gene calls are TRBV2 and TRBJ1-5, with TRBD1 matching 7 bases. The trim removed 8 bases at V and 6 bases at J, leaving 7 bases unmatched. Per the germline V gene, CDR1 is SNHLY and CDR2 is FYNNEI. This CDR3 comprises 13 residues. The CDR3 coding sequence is TGTGCCAGCGGTAAAGAGGGGGCTCAGCCCCAGCATTTT. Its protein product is CASGKEGAQPQHF.

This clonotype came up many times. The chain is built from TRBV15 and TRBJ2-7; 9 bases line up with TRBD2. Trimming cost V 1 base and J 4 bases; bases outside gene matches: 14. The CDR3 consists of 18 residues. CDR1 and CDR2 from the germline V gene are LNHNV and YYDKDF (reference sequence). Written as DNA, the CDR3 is TGTGCCACCAGCAGAGTTTCATCGCGGGGGGGTATCGGGTACGAGCAGTACTTC. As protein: CATSRVSSRGGIGYEQYF.

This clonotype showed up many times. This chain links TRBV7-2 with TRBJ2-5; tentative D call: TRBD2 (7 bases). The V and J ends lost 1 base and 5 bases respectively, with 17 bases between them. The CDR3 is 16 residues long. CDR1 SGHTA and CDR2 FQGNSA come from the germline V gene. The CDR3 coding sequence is TGTGCCAGCAGCTTAGGTCTGCGCGGGGGCGCGGAGACCCAGTACTTC. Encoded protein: CASSLGLRGGAETQYF. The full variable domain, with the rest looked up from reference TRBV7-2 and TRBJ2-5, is GAGVSQSPSNKVTEKGKDVELRCDPISGHTALYWYRQSLGQGLEFLIYFQGNSAPDKSGLPSDRFSAERTGGSVSTLTIQRTQQEDSAVYLCASSLGLRGGAETQYFGPGTRLLVL.

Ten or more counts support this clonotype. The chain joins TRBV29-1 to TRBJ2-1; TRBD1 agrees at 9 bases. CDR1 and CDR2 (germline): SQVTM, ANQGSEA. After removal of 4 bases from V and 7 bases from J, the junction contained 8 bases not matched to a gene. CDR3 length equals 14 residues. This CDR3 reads CSVAAGTGMNEQFF. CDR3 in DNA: TGCAGCGTTGCCGCCGGGACAGGGATGAATGAGCAGTTCTTC.

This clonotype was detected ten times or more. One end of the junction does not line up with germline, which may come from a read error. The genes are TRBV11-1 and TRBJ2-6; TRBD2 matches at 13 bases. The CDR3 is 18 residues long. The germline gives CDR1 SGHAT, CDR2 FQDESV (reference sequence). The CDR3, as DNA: TGTGCCAGCAGCTCGGGACTAGCGGGGACCTCTCGGGCCAACGTCCTGACTTTC. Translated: CASSSGLAGTSRANVLTF.

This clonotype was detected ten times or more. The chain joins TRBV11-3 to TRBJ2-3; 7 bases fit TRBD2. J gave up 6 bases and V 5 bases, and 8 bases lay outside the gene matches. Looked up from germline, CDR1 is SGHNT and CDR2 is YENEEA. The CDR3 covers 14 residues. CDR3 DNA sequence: TGTGCCAGCAGCCCTCGGACTAGTTACGATACGCAGTATTTT. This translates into CASSPRTSYDTQYF. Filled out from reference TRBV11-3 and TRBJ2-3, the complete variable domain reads EAGVVQSPRYKIIEKKQPVAFWCNPISGHNTLYWYLQNLGQGPELLIRYENEEAVDDSQLPKDRFSAERLKGVDSTLKIQPAELGDSAVYLCASSPRTSYDTQYFGPGTRLTVL.

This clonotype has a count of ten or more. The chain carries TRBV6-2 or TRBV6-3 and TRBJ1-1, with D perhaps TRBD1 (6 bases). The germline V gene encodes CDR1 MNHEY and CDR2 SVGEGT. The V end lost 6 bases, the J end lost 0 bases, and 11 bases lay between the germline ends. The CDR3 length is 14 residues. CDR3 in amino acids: CASSSGHMNTEAFF. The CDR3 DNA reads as TGTGCCAGCAGCTCGGGACATATGAACACTGAAGCTTTCTTT.

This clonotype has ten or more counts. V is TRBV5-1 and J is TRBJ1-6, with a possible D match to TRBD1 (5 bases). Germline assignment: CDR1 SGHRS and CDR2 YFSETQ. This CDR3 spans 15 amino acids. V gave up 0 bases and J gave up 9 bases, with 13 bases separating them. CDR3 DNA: TGCGCCAGCAGCTTGGCCAACAGCGGGACTTCACCCCTCCACTTT. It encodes CASSLANSGTSPLHF.

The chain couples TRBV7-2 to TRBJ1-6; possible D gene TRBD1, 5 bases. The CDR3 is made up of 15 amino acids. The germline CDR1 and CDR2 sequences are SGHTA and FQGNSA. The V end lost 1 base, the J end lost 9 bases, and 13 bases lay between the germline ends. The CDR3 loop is CASSLVAQDTSPLHF. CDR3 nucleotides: TGTGCCAGCAGCTTAGTGGCACAGGACACTTCACCCCTCCACTTT.

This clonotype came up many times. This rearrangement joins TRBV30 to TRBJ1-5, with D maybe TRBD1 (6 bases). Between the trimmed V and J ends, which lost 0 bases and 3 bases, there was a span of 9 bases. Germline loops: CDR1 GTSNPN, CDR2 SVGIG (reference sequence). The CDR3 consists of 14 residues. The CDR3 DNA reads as TGTGCCTGGAGTGTCGGGACACCCAATCAGCCCCAGCATTTT. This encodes CAWSVGTPNQPQHF. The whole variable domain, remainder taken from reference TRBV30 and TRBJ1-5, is SQTIHQWPATLVQPVGSPLSLECTVEGTSNPNLYWYRQAAGRGLQLLFYSVGIGQISSEVPQNLSASRPQDRQFILSSKKLLLSDSGFYLCAWSVGTPNQPQHFGDGTRLSIL.

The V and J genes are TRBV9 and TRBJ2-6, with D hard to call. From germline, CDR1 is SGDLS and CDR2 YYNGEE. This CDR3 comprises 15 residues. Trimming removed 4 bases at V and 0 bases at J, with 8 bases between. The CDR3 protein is CASSPRISGANVLTF. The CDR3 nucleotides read TGTGCCAGCAGCCCCCGGATCTCTGGGGCCAACGTCCTGACTTTC.

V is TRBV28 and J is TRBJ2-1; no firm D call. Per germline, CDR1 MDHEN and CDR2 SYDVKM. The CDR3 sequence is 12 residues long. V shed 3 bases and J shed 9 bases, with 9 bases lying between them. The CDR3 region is CASSFGHIEQFF. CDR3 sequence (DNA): TGTGCCAGCAGTTTTGGCCACATTGAGCAGTTCTTC.

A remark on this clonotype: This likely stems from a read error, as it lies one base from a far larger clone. The DNA of the CDR3 is TGTGCCAGCAGTGAGCTAGCGGTCTACAATGAGCAGTACTTC. This encodes CASSELAVYNEQYF. The chain links TRBV2 to TRBJ2-7, with 7 nucleotides matching TRBD2. CDR3 length: 14 amino acids. The trim removed 3 bases at V and 7 bases at J, leaving 9 bases unmatched. CDR1 is SNHLY, CDR2 FYNNEI, per germline.

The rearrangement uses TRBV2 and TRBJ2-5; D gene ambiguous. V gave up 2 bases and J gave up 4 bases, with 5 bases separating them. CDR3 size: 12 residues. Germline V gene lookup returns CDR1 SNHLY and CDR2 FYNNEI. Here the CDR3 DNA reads TGTGCCAGCAGTGAAACAGTAGAGACCCAGTACTTC. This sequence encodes CASSETVETQYF.

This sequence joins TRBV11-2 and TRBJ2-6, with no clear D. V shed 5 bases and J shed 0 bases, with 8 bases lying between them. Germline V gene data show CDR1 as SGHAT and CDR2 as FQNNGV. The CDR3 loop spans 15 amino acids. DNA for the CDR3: TGTGCCAGCAGCCATAAAGGCTCTGGGGCCAACGTCCTGACTTTC. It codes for CASSHKGSGANVLTF. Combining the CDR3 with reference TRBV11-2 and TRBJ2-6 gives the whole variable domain EAGVAQSPRYKIIEKRQSVAFWCNPISGHATLYWYQQILGQGPKLLIQFQNNGVVDDSQLPKDRFSAERLKGVDSTLKIQPAKLEDSAVYLCASSHKGSGANVLTFGAGSRLTVL.

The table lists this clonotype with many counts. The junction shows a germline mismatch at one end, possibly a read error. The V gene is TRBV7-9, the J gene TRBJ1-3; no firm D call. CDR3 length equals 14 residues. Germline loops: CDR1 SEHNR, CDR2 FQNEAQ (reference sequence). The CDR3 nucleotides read TGCGCCAGCAGCTTGTCAAGCTCTGGAAACACCATATATTTT. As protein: CASSLSSSGNTIYF.

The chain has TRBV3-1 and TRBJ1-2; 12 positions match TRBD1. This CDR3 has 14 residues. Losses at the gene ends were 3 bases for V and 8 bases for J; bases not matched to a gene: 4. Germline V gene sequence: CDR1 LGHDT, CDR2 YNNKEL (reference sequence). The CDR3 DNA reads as TGTGCCAGCAGCCACCGGGACAGGGGGCGCGGCTACACCTTC. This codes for CASSHRDRGRGYTF.

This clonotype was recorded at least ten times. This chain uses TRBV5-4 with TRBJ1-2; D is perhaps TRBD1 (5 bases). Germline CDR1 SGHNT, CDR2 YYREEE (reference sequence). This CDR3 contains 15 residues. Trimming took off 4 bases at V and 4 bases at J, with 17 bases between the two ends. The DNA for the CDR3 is TGTGCCAGCAGCGGAGGGACGGGGGACCTCTATGGCTACACCTTC. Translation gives CASSGGTGDLYGYTF. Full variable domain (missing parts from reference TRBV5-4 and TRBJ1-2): ETGVTQSPTHLIKTRGQQVTLRCSSQSGHNTVSWYQQALGQGPQFIFQYYREEENGRGNFPPRFSGLQFPNYSSELNVNALELDDSALYLCASSGGTGDLYGYTFGSGTRLTVV.

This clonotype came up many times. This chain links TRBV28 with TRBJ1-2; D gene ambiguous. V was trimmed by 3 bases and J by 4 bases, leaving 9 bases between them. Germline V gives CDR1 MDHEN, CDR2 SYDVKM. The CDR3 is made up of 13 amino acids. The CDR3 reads CASSFQRFYGYTF. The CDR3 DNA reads TGTGCCAGCAGTTTTCAAAGGTTCTATGGCTACACCTTC.

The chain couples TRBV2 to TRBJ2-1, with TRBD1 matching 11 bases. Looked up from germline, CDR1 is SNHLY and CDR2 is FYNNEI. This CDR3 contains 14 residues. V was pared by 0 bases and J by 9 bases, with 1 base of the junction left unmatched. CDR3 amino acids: CASSEAGTGGEQFF. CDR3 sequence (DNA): TGTGCCAGCAGTGAAGCGGGGACAGGGGGTGAGCAGTTCTTC.

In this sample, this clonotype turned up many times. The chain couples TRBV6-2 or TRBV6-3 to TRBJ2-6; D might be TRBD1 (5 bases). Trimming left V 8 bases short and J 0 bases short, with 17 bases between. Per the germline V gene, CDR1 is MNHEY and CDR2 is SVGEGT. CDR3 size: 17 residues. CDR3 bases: TGTGCCAGCCCCGCAGGGCCTAGTCACTCTGGGGCCAACGTCCTGACTTTC. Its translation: CASPAGPSHSGANVLTF.

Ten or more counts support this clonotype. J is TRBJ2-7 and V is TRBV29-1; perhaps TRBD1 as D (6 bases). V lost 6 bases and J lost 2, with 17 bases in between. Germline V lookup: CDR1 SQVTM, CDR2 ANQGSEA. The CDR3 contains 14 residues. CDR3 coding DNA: TGCAGCGTCTTGACACGGACAGTCCCCTACGAGCAGTACTTC. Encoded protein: CSVLTRTVPYEQYF.

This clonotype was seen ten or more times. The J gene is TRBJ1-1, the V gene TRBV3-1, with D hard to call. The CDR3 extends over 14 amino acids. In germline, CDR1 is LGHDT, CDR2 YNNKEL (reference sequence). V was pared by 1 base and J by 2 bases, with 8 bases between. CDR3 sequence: CASSQVGVNTEAFF. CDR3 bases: TGTGCCAGCAGCCAAGTGGGTGTTAACACTGAAGCTTTCTTT.